The 18 T cell receptor beta chains in this list originate from one sample, sequenced in a study of spatial heterogeneity in lung cancer. Broader study findings: For expanded intratumoral alpha and beta TCRs, counts tracked tumor mutation counts.

TCRdb ran MiXCR on the 5' RACE reads and lists one entry per CDR3 protein. This table holds about 10,000 distinct CDR3 sequences, around 6% found once. What these receptors recognize is not known. The sample's time point: sample taken at primary tumor resection. Sample: lung tumor tissue, taken at surgery. Receptor source: a female donor with early-stage non-small cell lung cancer.

In this sample, this clonotype turned up many times. The CDR3 DNA follows: TGTGCCAGCAGCTTAACAGGGGGATTTTCCTACGAGCAGTACTTC. Amino acids: CASSLTGGFSYEQYF. The chain carries TRBV7-2 and TRBJ2-7; 8 bases fit TRBD1. The junction had 4 bases not matched to a gene; V was cut back by 2 bases and J by 1 base. CDR3 length: 15 residues. Per the germline V gene, CDR1 is SGHTA and CDR2 is FQGNSA.

This clonotype was seen repeatedly, ten times or more. The rearrangement links TRBV7-8 to TRBJ2-7; TRBD2 matches 13 bases. The CDR3 extends over 17 amino acids. Germline trimming cut 1 base from V and 0 bases from J; bases unmatched to any gene: 3. The germline V gene encodes CDR1 SGHVS and CDR2 FQNEAQ. The DNA for the CDR3 is TGTGCCAGCAGCTTAGGGGGACTAGCGGGGAGCTCCTACGAGCAGTACGTC. Protein product: CASSLGGLAGSSYEQYV.

This clonotype is medium-sized (0.01 to 0.1%) by share. The chain uses TRBV18 and TRBJ2-6, with 7 bases identical to TRBD1. The trim removed 0 bases at V and 0 bases at J, leaving 8 bases unmatched. This CDR3 comprises 19 residues. Per germline, CDR1 KGHSH and CDR2 LQKENI. CDR3 coding DNA: TGTGCCAGCTCACCACCAACGGGACAGAGAAGCTCTGGGGCCAACGTCCTGACTTTC. Protein: CASSPPTGQRSSGANVLTF.

The CDR3 DNA reads TGTGCCAGCAGCCTCAGGGGAGATACGCAGTATTTT. Translated: CASSLRGDTQYF. The chain links TRBV6-6 to TRBJ2-3, with D possibly matching TRBD1 (6 bases). Trimming cost V 6 bases and J 5 bases, with 9 bases left between them. Germline assignment: CDR1 MNHNY and CDR2 SVGAGI (reference sequence). The CDR3 length is 12 residues.

This clonotype is labeled medium-sized. A junction end diverges from the germline sequence, so it may reflect a read error. The V call is TRBV29-1, the J call TRBJ2-7; weak D call: TRBD2 (6 bases). Per germline, CDR1 SQVTM and CDR2 ANQGSEA. The CDR3 runs 12 residues. In DNA, the CDR3 is TGCAGCGTCGAAGAGGGAGGTTACGAGCAGTACTTC. It specifies CSVEEGGYEQYF.

This clonotype has at least ten counts. In DNA form, the CDR3 reads TGCAGTGCCTCCGGTACTGGCGGCACAGATACGCAGTATTTT. Translating gives CSASGTGGTDTQYF. This chain uses TRBV20-1 with TRBJ2-3, with D unresolved. V shed 6 bases and J shed 1 base, with 14 bases lying between them. CDR3 length: 14 amino acids. Germline assignment: CDR1 DFQATT and CDR2 SNEGSKA (reference sequence).

This clonotype was picked up a small number of times. In nucleotides, the CDR3 is TGTGCCAGCAGCCGTAGAACCGGGGAGCTGTTTTTT. This translates into CASSRRTGELFF. The chain employs TRBV28 and TRBJ2-2; D is ambiguous. CDR1 MDHEN and CDR2 SYDVKM come from the germline V gene. The CDR3 runs 12 residues. V lost 6 bases and J lost 5, with 7 bases in between.

This chain links TRBV28 with TRBJ2-7, with D uncertain. The CDR3 contains 13 residues. Per the germline V gene, CDR1 is MDHEN and CDR2 is SYDVKM. V was cut by 3 bases and J by 3 bases, with 9 bases left in between. CDR3 residues: CASSLAGRYEQYF. CDR3 coding DNA: TGTGCCAGCAGTTTGGCCGGCCGCTACGAGCAGTACTTC. Filled out from reference TRBV28 and TRBJ2-7, the complete variable domain reads DVKVTQSSRYLVKRTGEKVFLECVQDMDHENMFWYRQDPGLGLRLIYFSYDVKMKEKGDIPEGYSVSREKKERFSLILESASTNQTSMYLCASSLAGRYEQYFGPGTRLTVT.

This clonotype came up a few times. This sequence joins TRBV5-6 and TRBJ1-1; 8 positions agree with TRBD1. The germline V gene encodes CDR1 SGHDT and CDR2 YYEEEE. J gave up 5 bases and V 4 bases, and 13 bases lay outside the gene matches. The CDR3 is 16 amino acids. Here the CDR3 reads CASSPLTGVRGTEAFF. CDR3 coding DNA: TGTGCCAGCAGCCCGTTGACAGGGGTCCGGGGAACTGAAGCTTTCTTT.

At least ten counts were recorded for this clonotype. The rearrangement uses TRBV24-1 and TRBJ2-1, with D unresolved. CDR3 size: 13 residues. Germline CDR1 is KGHDR and CDR2 is SFDVKD. The germline V and J ends were trimmed by 5 bases and 6 bases, with 10 bases remaining between them. Written as DNA, the CDR3 is TGTGCCACCAGTGCGAGCGTCCGCAATGAGCAGTTCTTC. It translates to CATSASVRNEQFF.

This clonotype was detected many times. This chain connects TRBV29-1 to TRBJ1-2; possibly TRBD1 for D (6 bases). This CDR3 has 14 amino acids. V was shortened by 0 bases and J by 6 bases, with 14 bases between the two germline ends. Germline CDR1 and CDR2: SQVTM and ANQGSEA. CDR3 bases: TGCAGCGTTGAAGATCGGGCAGGGGCTAATGGCTACACCTTC. Amino acids: CSVEDRAGANGYTF. The whole variable domain, filled in from reference TRBV29-1 and TRBJ1-2, reads SAVISQKPSRDICQRGTSLTIQCQVDSQVTMMFWYRQQPGQSLTLIATANQGSEATYESGFVIDKFPISRPNLTFSTLTVSNMSPEDSSIYLCSVEDRAGANGYTFGSGTRLTVV.

This clonotype has at least ten counts. The chain combines TRBV19 with TRBJ2-7; 8 bases agree with TRBD1. V shed 8 bases and J 1 base; nucleotides not matched to a gene: 7. This CDR3 is built from 14 residues. Germline V gene sequence: CDR1 LNHDA, CDR2 SQIVND (reference sequence). The CDR3 is CASGGWTGSYEQYF. The CDR3 region has the DNA TGTGCCAGTGGTGGTTGGACAGGGTCCTACGAGCAGTACTTC. The entire variable domain, with the rest obtained from reference TRBV19 and TRBJ2-7, is as follows: DGGITQSPKYLFRKEGQNVTLSCEQNLNHDAMYWYRQDPGQGLRLIYYSQIVNDFQKGDIAEGYSVSREKKESFPLTVTSAQKNPTAFYLCASGGWTGSYEQYFGPGTRLTVT.

Within the sample, this clonotype is medium-sized (0.01 to 0.1%). The chain has TRBV2 and TRBJ2-5; maybe TRBD1 (5 bases). With 7 bases removed from V and 5 bases from J, the gap between germline ends came to 14 bases. The germline CDR1 and CDR2 sequences are SNHLY and FYNNEI. The CDR3 runs 13 residues. CDR3 bases: TGTGCCAGCACCCGGACCCCAGGGGAGACCCAGTACTTC. It codes for CASTRTPGETQYF.

This clonotype was seen many times. This chain links TRBV3-1 with TRBJ1-1; D may be TRBD1 (6 bases). V dropped 0 bases and J dropped 3 bases, with 14 bases sitting between them. The CDR3 consists of 16 residues. Germline CDR1 LGHDT, CDR2 YNNKEL (reference sequence). CDR3 nucleotide sequence: TGTGCCAGCAGCCAAGATTCCAGGGGCCGGTACACTGAAGCTTTCTTT. This codes for CASSQDSRGRYTEAFF. The variable domain in full, completed from reference TRBV3-1 and TRBJ1-1, reads DTAVSQTPKYLVTQMGNDKSIKCEQNLGHDTMYWYKQDSKKFLKIMFSYNNKELIINETVPNRFSPKSPDKAHLNLHINSLELGDSAVYFCASSQDSRGRYTEAFFGQGTRLTVV.

Note on this clonotype: A much larger clone sits a single nucleotide away, making a read error possible. The CDR3 ends on some other residue instead of the conserved phenylalanine or tryptophan, so this is likely a read error. The J gene is TRBJ2-5, the V gene TRBV7-2, with TRBD2 as a possible D gene (5 bases). V was clipped by 4 bases and J by 3 bases, with 15 bases between them. The CDR3 runs to 15 residues. Germline V gene data show CDR1 as SGHTA and CDR2 as FQGNSA. The DNA for the CDR3 is TGTGCCAGCAGCTCGAACTCAGCGGTAGAAGAGACCCAGTACTAC. Residues: CASSSNSAVEETQYY.

This clonotype was counted many times. The chain joins TRBV5-1 to TRBJ2-2, with 16 positions matching TRBD2. The CDR3 is 18 amino acids. Unmatched junction bases numbered 6, after V lost 3 bases and J lost 4 bases. CDR1 and CDR2 from the germline V gene are SGHRS and YFSETQ. CDR3 loop: CASSSGLAGGPSTGELFF. The CDR3 bases are TGCGCCAGCAGCTCGGGACTAGCGGGGGGGCCGAGCACCGGGGAGCTGTTTTTT.

This clonotype was recorded many times. The chain couples TRBV20-1 to TRBJ2-5; D not resolved. The CDR3 covers 11 residues. Germline loops: CDR1 DFQATT, CDR2 SNEGSKA (reference sequence). The V end was cut by 5 bases, the J end by 0 bases, with 4 bases between. The CDR3 nucleotides are TGCAGTGCTGAAAACCAAGAGACCCAGTACTTC. The encoded protein is CSAENQETQYF.

This clonotype occurred a few times. V gene TRBV28 combines with J gene TRBJ2-3; no reliable D call. V was shortened by 6 bases and J by 2 bases, with 6 bases between the two germline ends. The CDR3 loop spans 12 amino acids. Germline CDR1 reads MDHEN; CDR2 reads SYDVKM. The CDR3 sequence is CASRPPTDTQYF. The CDR3 DNA follows: TGTGCCAGCAGACCTCCCACAGATACGCAGTATTTT.